This T cell receptor beta chain was documented in a study of blood T cell repertoires in COVID-19. Per germline, CDR1 SQVTM and CDR2 ANQGSEA. This CDR3 contains 15 residues. V was pared by 4 bases and J by 2 bases, with 6 bases of the junction left unmatched. The assay was immunoSEQ multiplex PCR, and TCRdb's table has in-frame clones only and misses some. The sample consists of around 100,000 clones, about 90% of them appearing once. The rearrangement uses TRBV29-1 and TRBJ2-1, with 9 bases matching TRBD1. The receptor was derived from a man aged 45-65 years in a cohort sampled during active COVID-19. Sequencing input: peripheral blood. The CDR3 is CSVASGTGTYNEQFF. The CDR3 nucleotides are TGCAGCGTTGCCTCCGGGACAGGGACCTACAATGAGCAGTTCTTC.